The next 9 T cell receptor beta chains were all read from a single sample in a study of blood T cell repertoires in COVID-19. Produced via immunoSEQ multiplex PCR; TCRdb's table is partial and in-frame only. In the table there are approximately 50,000 clones, around 87% of which are singletons. The sequenced sample was peripheral blood. These receptor sequences come from a man aged 50-60 years with active COVID-19.

The chain links TRBV14 to TRBJ2-1; D gene uncertain. CDR1 and CDR2 from the germline V gene are SGHDN and FVKESK. The germline V and J ends were trimmed by 4 bases and 9 bases, with 10 bases remaining between them. The CDR3 runs to 12 residues. CDR3: CASSLHYREQFF. CDR3 DNA: TGTGCCAGCAGCCTCCACTACCGTGAGCAGTTCTTC.

This rearrangement joins TRBV18 to TRBJ2-1, with a tentative D call TRBD1 (6 bases). Germline V lookup: CDR1 KGHSH, CDR2 LQKENI. V lost 3 bases to trimming and J lost 0 bases, with 18 bases between them. There are 18 residues in the CDR3. As DNA, the CDR3 is TGTGCCAGCTCACCGCTGACAGGATCCCCGAGCTCCTACAATGAGCAGTTCTTC. It translates to CASSPLTGSPSSYNEQFF.

This clone was found a few times. V and J are TRBV9 and TRBJ2-7; D is undetermined. The CDR3 contains 14 residues. In germline, CDR1 is SGDLS, CDR2 YYNGEE. V was pared by 0 bases and J by 1 base, with 8 bases between. CDR3 amino acids: CASSVAGMSYEQYF. The CDR3 nucleotides read TGTGCCAGCAGCGTAGCCGGTATGTCCTACGAGCAGTACTTC.

V and J are TRBV6-2 or TRBV6-3 and TRBJ2-6; TRBD1 agrees at 8 bases. The CDR3 runs 18 residues. Germline loops: CDR1 MNHEY, CDR2 SVGEGT. J lost 4 bases, V lost 2 bases, and 10 bases had no gene match. CDR3 coding DNA: TGTGCCAGCAGTTACGTGCATGGACAGGGTTACGGGGCCAACGTCCTGACTTTC. Its protein product is CASSYVHGQGYGANVLTF.

This clone has only one observation. This chain connects TRBV7-9 to TRBJ2-3; 11 positions match TRBD2. V trimming: 5 bases; J trimming: 4 bases; junction bases outside the gene matches: 11. This CDR3 is built from 17 residues. Per germline, CDR1 SEHNR and CDR2 FQNEAQ (reference sequence). The chain's CDR3 is CASSPIISGGAPDTQYF. As DNA, the CDR3 is TGTGCCAGCAGCCCCATTATTAGCGGGGGGGCCCCAGATACGCAGTATTTT.

V gene TRBV10-3 combines with J gene TRBJ2-3; 11 nucleotides match TRBD2. Germline V gene data show CDR1 as ENHRY and CDR2 as SYGVKD. V was clipped by 5 bases and J by 0 bases; unmatched bases: 4. The CDR3 spans 16 residues. CDR3 sequence reads: CAISISGGASTDTQYF. CDR3 DNA: TGTGCCATCAGTATTAGCGGGGGGGCTAGCACAGATACGCAGTATTTT.

This chain uses TRBV6-5 with TRBJ1-2; 7 nucleotides agree with TRBD1. The CDR3 runs to 13 residues. After removal of 5 bases from V and 8 bases from J, the junction contained 8 bases not matched to a gene. Per germline, CDR1 MNHEY and CDR2 SVGAGI. In DNA, the CDR3 is TGTGCCAGCAGTCAGACGACAGGGATCGGCTACACCTTC. This codes for CASSQTTGIGYTF.

This clone was recorded once. The gene calls are TRBV6-2 or TRBV6-3 and TRBJ2-5; maybe TRBD2 (6 bases). Germline V gene lookup returns CDR1 MNHEY and CDR2 SVGEGT. This CDR3 has 15 amino acids. Trimming removed 2 bases at V and 2 bases at J, with 12 bases between. CDR3 sequence: CASSYAGLGQETQYF. As DNA, the CDR3 is TGTGCCAGCAGTTACGCGGGATTAGGACAAGAGACCCAGTACTTC.

This clone was found a few times. The gene calls are TRBV6-6 and TRBJ1-2; 10 bases line up with TRBD1. The germline gives CDR1 MNHNY, CDR2 SVGAGI (reference sequence). The CDR3 is 16 residues long. The trim removed 2 bases at V and 8 bases at J, leaving 11 bases unmatched. CDR3 protein: CASSYGSRQGAAGYTF. The CDR3 DNA reads as TGTGCCAGCAGTTACGGGTCCAGACAGGGGGCGGCGGGCTACACCTTC.